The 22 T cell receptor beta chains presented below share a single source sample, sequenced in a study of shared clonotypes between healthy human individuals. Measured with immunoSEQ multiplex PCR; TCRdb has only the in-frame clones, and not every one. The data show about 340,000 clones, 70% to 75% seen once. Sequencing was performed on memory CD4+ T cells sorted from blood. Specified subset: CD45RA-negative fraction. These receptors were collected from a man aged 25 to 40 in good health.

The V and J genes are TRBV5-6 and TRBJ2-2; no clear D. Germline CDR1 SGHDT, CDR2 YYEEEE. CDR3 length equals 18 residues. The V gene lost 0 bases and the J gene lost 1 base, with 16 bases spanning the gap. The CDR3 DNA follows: TGTGCCAGCAGCTTGGTCCAATTAGGGCGAGGGAACACCGGGGAGCTGTTTTTT. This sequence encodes CASSLVQLGRGNTGELFF.

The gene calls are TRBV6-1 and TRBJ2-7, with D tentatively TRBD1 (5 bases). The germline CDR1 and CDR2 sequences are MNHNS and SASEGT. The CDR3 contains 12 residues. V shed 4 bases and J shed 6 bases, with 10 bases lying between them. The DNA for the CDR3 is TGTGCCAGCAGTGGGACATTGCGCGAGCAGTACTTC. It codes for CASSGTLREQYF.

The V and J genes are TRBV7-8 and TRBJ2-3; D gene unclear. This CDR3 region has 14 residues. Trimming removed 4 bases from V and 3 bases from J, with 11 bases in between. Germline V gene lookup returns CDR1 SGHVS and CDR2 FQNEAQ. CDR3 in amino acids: CASSSVGRTDTQYF. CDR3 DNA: TGTGCCAGCAGCTCGGTCGGGCGGACAGATACGCAGTATTTT.

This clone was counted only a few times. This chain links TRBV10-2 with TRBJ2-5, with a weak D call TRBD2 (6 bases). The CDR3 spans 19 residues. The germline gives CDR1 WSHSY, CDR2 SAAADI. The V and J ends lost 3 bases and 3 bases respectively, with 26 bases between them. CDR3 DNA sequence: TGCGCCAGCAGTGAAGGGGTTATGGGATCGGGACTCAAAAAAGAGACCCAGTACTTC. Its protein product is CASSEGVMGSGLKKETQYF.

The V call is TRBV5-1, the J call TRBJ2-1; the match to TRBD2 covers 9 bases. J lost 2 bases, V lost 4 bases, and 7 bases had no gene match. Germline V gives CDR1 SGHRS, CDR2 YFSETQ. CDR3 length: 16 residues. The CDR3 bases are TGCGCCAGCAGCGGGGGGACTAGCATCACCTACAATGAGCAGTTCTTC. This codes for CASSGGTSITYNEQFF.

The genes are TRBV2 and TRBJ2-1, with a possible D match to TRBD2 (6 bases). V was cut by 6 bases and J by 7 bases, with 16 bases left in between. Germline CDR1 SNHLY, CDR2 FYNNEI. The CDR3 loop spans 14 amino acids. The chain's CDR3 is CASSGGGIINEQFF. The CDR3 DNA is TGTGCCAGCAGCGGTGGCGGGATCATAAATGAGCAGTTCTTC.

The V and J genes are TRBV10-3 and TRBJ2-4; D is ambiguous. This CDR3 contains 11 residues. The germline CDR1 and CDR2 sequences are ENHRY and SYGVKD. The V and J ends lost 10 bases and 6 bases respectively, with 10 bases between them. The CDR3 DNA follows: TGTGCCACACGGAATGGAAACATTCAGTACTTC. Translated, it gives CATRNGNIQYF.

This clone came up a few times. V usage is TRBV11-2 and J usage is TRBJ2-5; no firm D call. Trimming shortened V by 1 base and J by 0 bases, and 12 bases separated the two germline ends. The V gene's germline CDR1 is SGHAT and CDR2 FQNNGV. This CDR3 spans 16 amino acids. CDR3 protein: CASSLGSGGHQETQYF. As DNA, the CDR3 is TGTGCCAGCAGCTTAGGGTCGGGCGGCCACCAAGAGACCCAGTACTTC.

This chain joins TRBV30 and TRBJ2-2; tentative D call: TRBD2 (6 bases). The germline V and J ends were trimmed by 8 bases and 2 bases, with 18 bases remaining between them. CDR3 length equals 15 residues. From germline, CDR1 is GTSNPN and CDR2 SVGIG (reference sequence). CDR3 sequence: CAQNEGLLNTGELFF. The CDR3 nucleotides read TGTGCCCAGAACGAGGGACTTCTAAACACCGGGGAGCTGTTTTTT.

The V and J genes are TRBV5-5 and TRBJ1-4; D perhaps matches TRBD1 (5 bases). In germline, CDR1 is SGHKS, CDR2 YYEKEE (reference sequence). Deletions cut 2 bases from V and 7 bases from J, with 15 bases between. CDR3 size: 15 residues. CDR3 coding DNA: TGTGCCAGCAGCTTAGGGGCTAAAGGCTTTGAAAAACTGTTTTTT. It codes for CASSLGAKGFEKLFF. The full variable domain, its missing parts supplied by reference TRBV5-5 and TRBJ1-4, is DAGVTQSPTHLIKTRGQQVTLRCSPISGHKSVSWYQQVLGQGPQFIFQYYEKEERGRGNFPDRFSARQFPNYSSELNVNALLLGDSALYLCASSLGAKGFEKLFFGSGTQLSVL.

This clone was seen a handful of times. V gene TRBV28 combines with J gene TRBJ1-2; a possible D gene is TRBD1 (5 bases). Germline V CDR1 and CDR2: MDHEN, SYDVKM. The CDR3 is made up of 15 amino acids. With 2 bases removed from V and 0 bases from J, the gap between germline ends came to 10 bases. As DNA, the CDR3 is TGTGCCAGCAGTTTAAGATCAGGGCCTAACTATGGCTACACCTTC. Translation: CASSLRSGPNYGYTF.

CDR3 protein: CASSKDGRSGNTIYF. The CDR3 DNA sequence: TGTGCCAGCAGTAAAGACGGCCGCTCTGGAAACACCATATATTTT. The chain carries TRBV7-8 and TRBJ1-3, with D unresolved. Germline assignment: CDR1 SGHVS and CDR2 FQNEAQ. Trimming removed 6 bases from V and 0 bases from J, with 12 bases in between. CDR3 size: 15 residues. The full variable domain, in which reference TRBV7-8 and TRBJ1-3 provide the parts outside the CDR3, is GAGVSQSPRYKVAKRGQDVALRCDPISGHVSLFWYQQALGQGPEFLTYFQNEAQLDKSGLPSDRFFAERPEGSVSTLKIQRTQQEDSAVYLCASSKDGRSGNTIYFGEGSWLTVV.

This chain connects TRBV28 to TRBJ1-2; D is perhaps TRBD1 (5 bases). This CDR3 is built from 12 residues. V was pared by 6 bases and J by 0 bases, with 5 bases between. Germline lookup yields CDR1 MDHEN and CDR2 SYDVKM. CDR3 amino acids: CASRTANYGYTF. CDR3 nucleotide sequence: TGTGCCAGCAGGACAGCTAACTATGGCTACACCTTC.

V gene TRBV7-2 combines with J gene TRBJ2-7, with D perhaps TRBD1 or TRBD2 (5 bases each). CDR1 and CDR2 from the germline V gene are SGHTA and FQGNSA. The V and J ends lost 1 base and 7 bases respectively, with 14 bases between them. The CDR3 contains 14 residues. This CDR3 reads CASSLGGGGKEQYF. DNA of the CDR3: TGTGCCAGCAGCTTAGGCGGTGGGGGAAAGGAGCAGTACTTC.

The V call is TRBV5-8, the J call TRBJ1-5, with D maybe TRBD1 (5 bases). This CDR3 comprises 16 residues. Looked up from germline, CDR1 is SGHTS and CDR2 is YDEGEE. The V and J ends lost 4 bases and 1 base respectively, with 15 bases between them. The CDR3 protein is CASSLRWGGSNQPQHF. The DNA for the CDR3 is TGTGCCAGCAGCCTCCGTTGGGGCGGGAGCAATCAGCCCCAGCATTTT. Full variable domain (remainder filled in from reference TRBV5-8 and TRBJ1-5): EAGVTQSPTHLIKTRGQQATLRCSPISGHTSVYWYQQALGLGLQFLLWYDEGEERNRGNFPPRFSGRQFPNYSSELNVNALELEDSALYLCASSLRWGGSNQPQHFGDGTRLSIL.

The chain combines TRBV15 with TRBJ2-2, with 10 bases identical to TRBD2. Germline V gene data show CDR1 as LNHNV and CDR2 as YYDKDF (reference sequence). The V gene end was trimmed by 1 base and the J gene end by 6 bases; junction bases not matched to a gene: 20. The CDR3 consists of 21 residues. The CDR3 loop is CATSRGDPMTLAGVESGELFF. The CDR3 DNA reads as TGTGCCACCAGCAGAGGCGACCCTATGACCCTAGCGGGAGTTGAGTCCGGGGAGCTGTTTTTT.

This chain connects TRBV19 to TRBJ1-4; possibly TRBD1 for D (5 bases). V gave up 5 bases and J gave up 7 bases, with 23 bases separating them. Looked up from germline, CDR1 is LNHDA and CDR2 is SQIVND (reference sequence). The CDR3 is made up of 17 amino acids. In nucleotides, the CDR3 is TGTGCCAGTAGTGACCAACCGGGACCTCGAATGGGTGAAAAACTGTTTTTT. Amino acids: CASSDQPGPRMGEKLFF.

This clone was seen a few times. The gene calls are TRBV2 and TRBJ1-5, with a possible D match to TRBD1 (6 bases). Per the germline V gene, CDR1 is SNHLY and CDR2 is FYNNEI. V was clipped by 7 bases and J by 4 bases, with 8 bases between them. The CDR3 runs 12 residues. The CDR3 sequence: CASNQGNQPQHF. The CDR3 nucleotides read TGTGCCAGCAATCAGGGGAATCAGCCCCAGCATTTT.

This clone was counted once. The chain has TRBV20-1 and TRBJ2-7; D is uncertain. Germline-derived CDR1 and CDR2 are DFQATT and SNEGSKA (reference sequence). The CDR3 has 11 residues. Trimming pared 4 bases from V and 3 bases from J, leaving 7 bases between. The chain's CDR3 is CSATNLYEQYF. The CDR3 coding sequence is TGCAGTGCTACAAACCTCTACGAGCAGTACTTC.

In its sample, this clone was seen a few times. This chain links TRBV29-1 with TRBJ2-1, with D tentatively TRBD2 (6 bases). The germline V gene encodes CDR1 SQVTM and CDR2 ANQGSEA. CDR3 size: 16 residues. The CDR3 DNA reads TGCGGAACAGACGACGCTAGCGCTACGGCCTACAATGAGCAGTTCTTC. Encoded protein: CGTDDASATAYNEQFF.

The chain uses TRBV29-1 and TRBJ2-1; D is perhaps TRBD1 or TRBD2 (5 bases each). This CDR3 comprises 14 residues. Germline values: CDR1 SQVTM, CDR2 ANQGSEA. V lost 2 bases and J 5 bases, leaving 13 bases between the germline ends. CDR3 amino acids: CSVEPLGPDNEQFF. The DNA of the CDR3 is TGCAGCGTTGAACCCCTGGGACCTGACAATGAGCAGTTCTTC.

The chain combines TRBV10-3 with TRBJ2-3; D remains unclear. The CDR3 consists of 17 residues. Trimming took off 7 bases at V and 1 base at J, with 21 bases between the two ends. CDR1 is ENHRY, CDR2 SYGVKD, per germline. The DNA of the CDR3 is TGTGCCATCACCCAGCAGTCGGTTCGCAAGGGCACAGATACGCAGTATTTT. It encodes CAITQQSVRKGTDTQYF.